Reported below is one T cell receptor beta chain. Its specificity is not known. The data were obtained in a study of T cell responses to AZD1222 COVID-19 vaccine. Germline V gene sequence: CDR1 SGHRS, CDR2 YFSETQ. There are 17 residues in the CDR3. After removal of 3 bases from V and 7 bases from J, the junction contained 14 bases not matched to a gene. The protocol was immunoSEQ multiplex PCR, while the TCRdb copy is restricted to in-frame clones and leaves out a portion. The sample consists of some 200,000 clones, 90% to 95% of them appearing once. Findings and caveats of the study: Spike-specific TCR breadth and depth grew following two AZD1222 doses. The repertoires were collected only after the peak T cell response.

The sample in question was peripheral blood, obtained 28 days after the second dose of the MenACWY control vaccine. V and J are TRBV5-1 and TRBJ2-1; 9 positions match TRBD1. This receptor was identified in an adult who received the MenACWY meningococcal vaccine as a control. CDR3 residues: CASSSPQGDRGTNEQFF. CDR3 DNA: TGCGCCAGCAGCTCCCCTCAGGGAGACAGGGGGACGAATGAGCAGTTCTTC.